Below are 23 T cell receptor beta chains sequenced from a single sample in a study of shared clonotypes between healthy human individuals. Sequenced by immunoSEQ multiplex PCR; TCRdb stores in-frame clones only, minus some. Among around 2.5 million clones listed, 90% to 95% were seen once. Sequenced sample: naive CD4+ T cells from PBMCs. As for subset: CD45RA+ positively selected. All receptors derive from a man younger than 35 in good health. Some clones in this sample may be carry-over from other donors' samples.

The V gene is TRBV5-1, the J gene TRBJ2-7; TRBD2 agrees at 12 bases. CDR1 is SGHRS, CDR2 YFSETQ, per germline. The trim removed 4 bases at V and 0 bases at J, leaving 5 bases unmatched. The CDR3 runs to 16 residues. CDR3 nucleotide sequence: TGCGCCAGCAGCCCCAGGACTAGCGGGATCTCCTACGAGCAGTACTTC. The encoded protein is CASSPRTSGISYEQYF.

This chain links TRBV19 with TRBJ1-1; D perhaps matches TRBD1 (5 bases). Deletions cut 3 bases from V and 1 base from J, with 12 bases between. The CDR3 extends over 15 amino acids. CDR1 is LNHDA, CDR2 SQIVND, per germline (reference sequence). The CDR3 coding sequence is TGTGCCAGTAGTATTTCCGGGACCCGGAACACTGAAGCTTTCTTT. Its protein product is CASSISGTRNTEAFF.

This chain links TRBV10-3 with TRBJ2-5; the match to TRBD2 covers 11 bases. The germline CDR1 and CDR2 sequences are ENHRY and SYGVKD. J was trimmed by 4 bases and V by 3 bases; bases with no gene match: 10. The CDR3 extends over 17 amino acids. In nucleotides, the CDR3 is TGTGCCATCAGTGAAATTAGCGGGAGGGCCGTAATAGAGACCCAGTACTTC. As protein: CAISEISGRAVIETQYF.

The CDR3 is CASSRGNSNQPQHF. The CDR3 bases are TGTGCCAGCTCACGGGGTAATAGCAATCAGCCCCAGCATTTT. The V and J genes are TRBV18 and TRBJ1-5; no clear D. Germline CDR1 reads KGHSH; CDR2 reads LQKENI. V was trimmed by 4 bases and J by 0 bases, leaving 7 bases between them. The CDR3 is 14 residues long.

The V call is TRBV10-2, the J call TRBJ2-2, with D hard to call. The V gene's germline CDR1 is WSHSY and CDR2 SAAADI. V lost 6 bases to trimming and J lost 0 bases, with 20 bases between them. This CDR3 region has 18 residues. CDR3 amino acids: CASSGLWKGLANTGELFF. CDR3 nucleotide sequence: TGCGCCAGCAGCGGCTTGTGGAAAGGCTTGGCGAACACCGGGGAGCTGTTTTTT.

CDR3 DNA sequence: TGTGCCAGCAGTTTACTTATTGGACAGGGCCTGTCGTTCTTC. It yields the protein CASSLLIGQGLSFF. V is TRBV28 and J is TRBJ2-1, with 8 bases aligning to TRBD1. J was trimmed by 15 bases and V by 2 bases; bases with no gene match: 12. Germline V gene lookup returns CDR1 MDHEN and CDR2 SYDVKM. CDR3 size: 14 residues.

The chain couples TRBV27 to TRBJ1-1, with 9 bases that match TRBD1. From germline, CDR1 is MNHEY and CDR2 SMNVEV (reference sequence). With 3 bases clipped from V and 2 bases from J, the junction kept 10 bases outside the gene matches. The CDR3 runs 17 residues. The CDR3 loop reads CASSFRTGAIRNTEAFF. CDR3 in DNA: TGTGCCAGCAGTTTCCGGACAGGGGCGATACGAAACACTGAAGCTTTCTTT.

This chain uses TRBV5-5 with TRBJ2-7, with 9 bases identical to TRBD1. Germline-derived CDR1 and CDR2 are SGHKS and YYEKEE (reference sequence). The trim removed 4 bases at V and 6 bases at J, leaving 8 bases unmatched. This CDR3 is 14 amino acids long. The DNA for the CDR3 is TGTGCCAGCAGCCCGTGGACAGGGGTAAGCGAGCAGTACTTC. Residues: CASSPWTGVSEQYF.

About this clone: Compared with germline, one end of the junction differs, possibly owing to a read error. This chain uses TRBV6-7 with TRBJ2-1; either TRBD1 or TRBD2 may fit D (5 bases each). TRBV6-7 is recorded as an ORF, its role being uncertain. The CDR3 runs 14 residues. The CDR3 coding sequence is TGTGCCAGCAGTTACTCGAACATTTGGGACGAGCGGTTCTTC. Translating it yields CASSYSNIWDERFF.

CDR3 nucleotide sequence: TGTGCCTGGAGGGGAGCGGAAGAGACCCAGTACTTC. This codes for CAWRGAEETQYF. The chain uses TRBV30 and TRBJ2-5; tentative D call: TRBD2 (5 bases). The CDR3 has 12 residues. The V and J ends lost 3 bases and 3 bases respectively, with 8 bases between them. Germline V gives CDR1 GTSNPN, CDR2 SVGIG (reference sequence).

This clone was seen once. The V and J genes are TRBV7-2 and TRBJ1-2, with D possibly TRBD1 on 5 matching bases. Germline lookup yields CDR1 SGHTA and CDR2 FQGNSA. V was pared by 0 bases and J by 1 base, with 9 bases between. This CDR3 contains 15 residues. CDR3 protein: CASSLAWGGNYGYTF. CDR3 bases: TGTGCCAGCAGCTTAGCTTGGGGCGGTAACTATGGCTACACCTTC.

To note about this clone: Other DNA sequences in this sample translate to the same CDR3. This chain links TRBV18 with TRBJ1-4, with 7 nucleotides matching TRBD1. The J segment lost 5 bases and the V segment lost 3 bases, leaving 6 bases of the junction unmatched. Germline CDR1 is KGHSH and CDR2 is LQKENI. The CDR3 has 15 residues. The CDR3 is CASSPPGQPNEKLFF. CDR3 nucleotide sequence: TGTGCCAGCTCACCGCCGGGACAGCCGAATGAAAAACTGTTTTTT.

The chain links TRBV7-9 to TRBJ1-1; TRBD1 agrees at 9 bases. The germline gives CDR1 SEHNR, CDR2 FQNEAQ (reference sequence). The CDR3 loop spans 13 amino acids. V lost 5 bases to trimming and J lost 3 bases; unmatched junction nucleotides: 1. DNA for the CDR3: TGTGCCAGCAGCGGGACAGGGTACACTGAAGCTTTCTTT. Translation: CASSGTGYTEAFF.

The rearrangement links TRBV25-1 to TRBJ2-5, with TRBD1 matching 9 bases. TRBJ2-7 matches the DNA end more closely, so the J call is doubtful. Germline CDR1 is MGHDK and CDR2 is SYGVNS. This CDR3 has 14 amino acids. CDR3 DNA: TGTGCCAGCAGTAAGGACAGGGGATCCTACGAGCAGTACTTC. It translates to CASSKDRGSYEQYF.

This chain's CDR3 is CASRGRTSDTYEQYF. The CDR3 DNA follows: TGTGCCAGCAGGGGGAGGACTAGCGACACCTACGAGCAGTACTTC. The J gene is TRBJ2-7, the V gene TRBV27; 9 bases fit TRBD2. Germline CDR1 reads MNHEY; CDR2 reads SMNVEV (reference sequence). V gave up 6 bases and J gave up 2 bases; unmatched junction bases: 8. The CDR3 length is 15 residues.

This rearrangement joins TRBV11-3 to TRBJ2-7; D not resolved. Per the germline V gene, CDR1 is SGHNT and CDR2 is YENEEA. The length of the CDR3 is 13 residues. Between the trimmed V and J ends, which lost 4 bases and 0 bases, there was a span of 7 bases. The CDR3 is CASSWSASYEQYF. CDR3 coding DNA: TGTGCCAGCAGCTGGAGCGCCTCCTACGAGCAGTACTTC.

In DNA form, the CDR3 reads TGTGCCAGCAGCTGGAGGGACTCCCCCAATCAGCCCCAGCATTTT. Its translation is CASSWRDSPNQPQHF. The gene calls are TRBV5-7 and TRBJ1-5; the D gene is possibly TRBD1 (5 bases). TRBV5-7 is recorded as an ORF, its role being uncertain. The CDR3 is 15 residues long. V lost 3 bases and J 3 bases, leaving 13 bases between the germline ends.

This clone was observed a handful of times. V usage is TRBV20-1 and J usage is TRBJ1-1; D call uncertain. The CDR3 covers 11 residues. Trimming took off 5 bases at V and 11 bases at J, with 15 bases between the two ends. Germline CDR1 is DFQATT and CDR2 is SNEGSKA (reference sequence). Here the CDR3 DNA reads TGCAGTGCTGGTCGGGGAGTCTATGCTTTCTTT. Protein: CSAGRGVYAFF.

The V and J genes are TRBV7-9 and TRBJ1-4; 7 bases match TRBD1. This CDR3 contains 15 residues. Germline CDR1 and CDR2: SEHNR and FQNEAQ (reference sequence). Trimming at V came to 4 bases and at J to 5 bases, leaving 7 bases not matched to a gene. In nucleotides, the CDR3 is TGTGCCAGCAGCTGGGCCGCGGACAGGAATGAAAAACTGTTTTTT. Protein sequence: CASSWAADRNEKLFF.

V is TRBV5-1 and J is TRBJ2-6, with 8 bases aligning to TRBD1. CDR1 and CDR2 (germline): SGHRS, YFSETQ. The CDR3 has 17 residues. V was clipped by 3 bases and J by 4 bases; unmatched bases: 9. CDR3 coding DNA: TGCGCCAGCAGCTCTAGTTGGACAGGGTCCGGGGCCAACGTCCTGACTTTC. Translated, it gives CASSSSWTGSGANVLTF. Together with reference TRBV5-1 and TRBJ2-6, the CDR3 gives the full variable domain: KAGVTQTPRYLIKTRGQQVTLSCSPISGHRSVSWYQQTPGQGLQFLFEYFSETQRNKGNFPGRFSGRQFSNSRSEMNVSTLELGDSALYLCASSSSWTGSGANVLTFGAGSRLTVL.

J is TRBJ2-7 and V is TRBV7-2; TRBD1 might be the D (6 bases). V lost 5 bases to trimming and J lost 4 bases, with 15 bases between them. From germline, CDR1 is SGHTA and CDR2 FQGNSA. The CDR3 contains 14 residues. The CDR3: CASSADLGAYEQYF. The CDR3 DNA follows: TGTGCCAGCAGCGCAGATCTGGGGGCATACGAGCAGTACTTC.

The V call is TRBV6-5, the J call TRBJ2-7; 9 bases align to TRBD2. This CDR3 spans 16 amino acids. In germline, CDR1 is MNHEY, CDR2 SVGAGI. J lost 1 base, V lost 2 bases, and 6 bases had no gene match. CDR3 in DNA: TGTGCCAGCAGTTACGCTTCCGGACTAGCGTCCTACGAGCAGTACTTC. Translation: CASSYASGLASYEQYF.

As regards this clone: This specimen includes other DNA sequences encoding the same CDR3. The CDR3 sequence: CASSIGGNTEAFF. The CDR3 bases are TGTGCCAGTAGTATAGGGGGGAATACTGAAGCTTTCTTT. The chain employs TRBV19 and TRBJ1-1; D perhaps matches TRBD1 (5 bases). Germline CDR1 is LNHDA and CDR2 is SQIVND (reference sequence). The ends were cut back, 1 base at V and 5 bases at J, with 8 bases in the middle. The CDR3 consists of 13 residues.